A selection of T cell receptor beta chains follows, all from one sample in a study of blood T cell repertoires in COVID-19. Profiled with immunoSEQ multiplex PCR; TCRdb holds only in-frame clones, not every one. The sample records roughly 200,000 clones, roughly three quarters being singletons. The sequenced sample was peripheral blood. The receptor source for this set is a middle-aged woman with COVID-19, enrolled during active disease. CDR3s include the opening cysteine and the closing phenylalanine or tryptophan. The order of the fields is clone size, J gene, D gene, V gene, CDR3 protein, CDR3 DNA. D genes are given only for firm matches. A clone size is listed for some rows: how often the clone was seen (once, few, many), or a class if it is expanded.

size: once; J: TRBJ2-7; D: NA; V: TRBV5-8; CDR3: CASQRGPGGYEQYF; DNA: TGTGCCAGCCAGCGCGGACCCGGGGGTTACGAGCAGTACTTC
size: NA; J: TRBJ2-1; D: NA; V: TRBV11-3; CDR3: CASSLEGGAYNEQFF; DNA: TGTGCCAGCAGCTTAGAAGGGGGGGCGTACAATGAGCAGTTCTTC
size: NA; J: TRBJ2-7; D: NA; V: TRBV7-2; CDR3: CASSVDRSYEQYF; DNA: TGTGCCAGCAGCGTCGACAGGTCCTACGAGCAGTACTTC
size: once; J: TRBJ2-3; D: NA; V: TRBV3-1/TRBV3-2; CDR3: CASSQNLPGTDTQYF; DNA: TGTGCCAGCAGCCAGAATCTTCCAGGGACAGATACGCAGTATTTT
size: NA; J: TRBJ1-3; D: NA; V: TRBV6-5; CDR3: CASTYSGLLGNTIYF; DNA: TGTGCCAGCACTTATTCGGGACTGTTGGGCAACACCATATATTTT
size: NA; J: TRBJ1-3; D: NA; V: TRBV5-6; CDR3: CASSFGALGNTIYF; DNA: TGTGCCAGCAGCTTTGGGGCGTTAGGAAACACCATATATTTT
size: few; J: TRBJ2-7; D: NA; V: TRBV5-1; CDR3: CASSFSLAWPLSSYEQYF; DNA: TGCGCCAGCAGCTTTAGCTTGGCATGGCCGCTGAGCTCCTACGAGCAGTACTTC
size: NA; J: TRBJ2-1; D: TRBD2; V: TRBV9; CDR3: CASSVSLLAGENEQFF; DNA: TGTGCCAGCAGCGTAAGTCTACTAGCGGGAGAAAATGAGCAGTTCTTC
size: NA; J: TRBJ2-7; D: TRBD1; V: TRBV18; CDR3: CASSPPGQGRDEQYF; DNA: TGTGCCAGCTCACCACCGGGACAGGGCAGAGACGAGCAGTACTTC
size: once; J: TRBJ2-7; D: TRBD1; V: TRBV5-1; CDR3: CASSSGTGAYEQYF; DNA: TGCGCCAGCAGCTCCGGGACAGGGGCCTACGAGCAGTACTTC
size: NA; J: TRBJ2-3; D: TRBD2; V: TRBV11-2; CDR3: CASSLGLSGRAAQYF; DNA: TGTGCCAGCAGCTTAGGGCTTAGCGGGAGGGCGGCGCAGTATTTT
size: NA; J: TRBJ2-1; D: NA; V: TRBV5-1; CDR3: CASSFSGSSYNEQFF; DNA: TGCGCCAGCAGCTTTTCGGGAAGCTCCTACAATGAGCAGTTCTTC
size: NA; J: TRBJ2-2; D: TRBD2; V: TRBV5-5; CDR3: CASSSTPAGAGELFF; DNA: TGTGCCAGCAGCTCAACCCCGGCGGGGGCCGGGGAGCTGTTTTTT
size: NA; J: TRBJ2-1; D: TRBD2; V: TRBV5-1; CDR3: CASSPGSPGLAEQFF; DNA: TGCGCCAGCAGCCCCGGATCTCCGGGACTAGCTGAGCAGTTCTTC
size: few; J: TRBJ2-7; D: TRBD2; V: TRBV7-2; CDR3: CASSGGGSWANEQYF; DNA: TGTGCCAGCAGTGGGGGGGGGTCCTGGGCAAACGAGCAGTACTTC
size: NA; J: TRBJ1-1; D: TRBD1; V: TRBV7-9; CDR3: CASSLMTGGEAFF; DNA: TGTGCCAGCAGCTTAATGACAGGGGGCGAAGCTTTCTTT
size: NA; J: TRBJ2-7; D: TRBD2; V: TRBV7-9; CDR3: CASSLAWTGGPNEQYF; DNA: TGTGCCAGCAGCTTAGCGTGGACGGGAGGGCCTAATGAGCAGTACTTC